This T cell receptor beta chain is drawn from a study of blood T cell repertoires in COVID-19. Across the study: Donors in the United States, Italy and Spain gave samples during acute or convalescent COVID-19. T cells, B-cell-depleted T cells, or PBMCs supplied cDNA or gDNA.

Under the authors' procedure: Reference gene primer amplification gave nucleated cell count estimates. Using immunoSEQ multiplex PCR, the repertoire was profiled, and TCRdb retains in-frame clones only, with some absent. That table supplies the V and J calls and clone size; D and trimming were determined from the DNA. In the table there are about 210,000 clones, 88% of which are singletons. CDR1 and CDR2 (germline): MDHEN, SYDVKM. V lost 4 bases to trimming and J lost 6 bases; unmatched junction nucleotides: 7. The CDR3 contains 14 residues. This receptor was identified in a man between 65 and 85 years old with acute or convalescent COVID-19. Sequencing was done on a sample of peripheral blood. The genes are TRBV28 and TRBJ2-3; 7 bases line up with TRBD1. CDR3 sequence: CASSSGQERDTQYF. The CDR3 nucleotides read TGTGCCAGCAGTTCCGGACAGGAGCGGGATACGCAGTATTTT. Complete variable domain (other parts from reference TRBV28 and TRBJ2-3): DVKVTQSSRYLVKRTGEKVFLECVQDMDHENMFWYRQDPGLGLRLIYFSYDVKMKEKGDIPEGYSVSREKKERFSLILESASTNQTSMYLCASSSGQERDTQYFGPGTRLTVL.